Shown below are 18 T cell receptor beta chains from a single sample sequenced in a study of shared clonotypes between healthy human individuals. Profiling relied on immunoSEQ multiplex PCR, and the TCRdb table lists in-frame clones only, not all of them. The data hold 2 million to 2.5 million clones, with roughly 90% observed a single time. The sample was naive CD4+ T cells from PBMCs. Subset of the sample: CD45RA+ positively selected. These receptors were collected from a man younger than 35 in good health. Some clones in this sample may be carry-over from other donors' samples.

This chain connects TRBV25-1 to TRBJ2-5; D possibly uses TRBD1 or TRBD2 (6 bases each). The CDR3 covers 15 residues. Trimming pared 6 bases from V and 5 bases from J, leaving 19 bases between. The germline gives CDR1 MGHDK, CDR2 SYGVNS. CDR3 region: CASSNPGAGRETQYF. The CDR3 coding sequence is TGTGCCAGCAGCAACCCGGGGGCCGGGCGGGAGACCCAGTACTTC.

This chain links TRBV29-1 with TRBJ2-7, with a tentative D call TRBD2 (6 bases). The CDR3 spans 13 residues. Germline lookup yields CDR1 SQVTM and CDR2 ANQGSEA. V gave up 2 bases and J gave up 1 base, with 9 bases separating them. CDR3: CSVEPGESYEQYF. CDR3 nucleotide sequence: TGCAGCGTTGAACCGGGAGAGTCCTACGAGCAGTACTTC.

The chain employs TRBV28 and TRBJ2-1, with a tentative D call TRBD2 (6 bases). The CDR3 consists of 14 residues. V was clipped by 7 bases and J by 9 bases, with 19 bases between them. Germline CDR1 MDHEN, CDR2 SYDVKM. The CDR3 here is CASTTSRDGGEQFF. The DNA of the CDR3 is TGTGCCAGCACCACTAGCCGGGATGGGGGTGAGCAGTTCTTC.

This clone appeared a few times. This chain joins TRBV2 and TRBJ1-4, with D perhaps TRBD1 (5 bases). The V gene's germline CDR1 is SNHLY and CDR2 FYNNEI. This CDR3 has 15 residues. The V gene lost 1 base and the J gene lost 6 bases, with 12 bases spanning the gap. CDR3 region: CASSEVGGIYEKLFF. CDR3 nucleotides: TGTGCCAGCAGTGAAGTCGGGGGGATCTATGAAAAACTGTTTTTT.

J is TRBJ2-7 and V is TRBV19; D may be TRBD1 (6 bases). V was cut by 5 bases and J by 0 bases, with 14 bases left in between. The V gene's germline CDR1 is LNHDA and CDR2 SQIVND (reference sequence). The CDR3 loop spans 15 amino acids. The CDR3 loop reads CASSPRGTFSYEQYF. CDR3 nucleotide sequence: TGTGCCAGTAGTCCCCGAGGGACATTCTCCTACGAGCAGTACTTC.

The CDR3 DNA reads as TGTGCCATACAGCGGGATGAGCAGTTCTTC. Its translation is CAIQRDEQFF. The rearrangement uses TRBV2 and TRBJ2-1, with D perhaps TRBD2 (6 bases). The V end lost 10 bases, the J end lost 8 bases, and 9 bases lay between the germline ends. The CDR3 has 10 amino acids. Germline V gene lookup returns CDR1 SNHLY and CDR2 FYNNEI.

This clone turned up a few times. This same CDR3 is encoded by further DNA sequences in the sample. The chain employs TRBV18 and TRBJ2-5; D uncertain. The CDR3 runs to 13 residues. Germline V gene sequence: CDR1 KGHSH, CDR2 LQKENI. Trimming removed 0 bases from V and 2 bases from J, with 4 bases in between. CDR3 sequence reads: CASSPPGQETQYF. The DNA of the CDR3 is TGTGCCAGCTCACCACCAGGGCAAGAGACCCAGTACTTC.

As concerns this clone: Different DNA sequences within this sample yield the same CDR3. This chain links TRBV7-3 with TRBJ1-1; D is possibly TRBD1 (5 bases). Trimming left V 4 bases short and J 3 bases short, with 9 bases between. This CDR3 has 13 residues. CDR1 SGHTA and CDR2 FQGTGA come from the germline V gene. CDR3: CASSSGRDTEAFF. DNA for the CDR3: TGTGCCAGCAGCTCGGGACGGGACACTGAAGCTTTCTTT.

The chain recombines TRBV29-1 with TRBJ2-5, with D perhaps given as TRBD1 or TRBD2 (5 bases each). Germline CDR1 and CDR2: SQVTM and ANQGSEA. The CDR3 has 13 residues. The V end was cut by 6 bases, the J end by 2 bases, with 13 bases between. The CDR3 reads CSVIGATQETQYF. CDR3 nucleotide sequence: TGCAGCGTCATCGGGGCTACTCAAGAGACCCAGTACTTC.

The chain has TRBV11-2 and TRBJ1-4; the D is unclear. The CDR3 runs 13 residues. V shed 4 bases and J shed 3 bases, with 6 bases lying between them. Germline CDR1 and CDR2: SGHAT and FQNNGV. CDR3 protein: CASSYGSNEKLFF. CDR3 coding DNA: TGTGCCAGCAGCTACGGGTCTAATGAAAAACTGTTTTTT. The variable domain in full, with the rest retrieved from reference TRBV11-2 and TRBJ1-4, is EAGVAQSPRYKIIEKRQSVAFWCNPISGHATLYWYQQILGQGPKLLIQFQNNGVVDDSQLPKDRFSAERLKGVDSTLKIQPAKLEDSAVYLCASSYGSNEKLFFGSGTQLSVL.

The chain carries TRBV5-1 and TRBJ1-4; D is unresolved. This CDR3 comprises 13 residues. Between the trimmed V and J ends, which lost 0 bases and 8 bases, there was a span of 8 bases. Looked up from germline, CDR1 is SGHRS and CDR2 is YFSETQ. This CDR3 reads CASSLGASEKLFF. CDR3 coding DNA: TGCGCCAGCAGCTTGGGGGCCAGCGAAAAACTGTTTTTT.

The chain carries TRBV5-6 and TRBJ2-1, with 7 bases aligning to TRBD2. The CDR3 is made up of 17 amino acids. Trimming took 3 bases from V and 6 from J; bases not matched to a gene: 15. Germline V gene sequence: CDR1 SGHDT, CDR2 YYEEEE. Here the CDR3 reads CASSSGSRDYVINEQFF. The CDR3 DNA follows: TGTGCCAGCAGCTCGGGGAGCCGGGACTACGTGATCAATGAGCAGTTCTTC. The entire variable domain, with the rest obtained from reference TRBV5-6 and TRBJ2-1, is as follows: DAGVTQSPTHLIKTRGQQVTLRCSPKSGHDTVSWYQQALGQGPQFIFQYYEEEERQRGNFPDRFSGHQFPNYSSELNVNALLLGDSALYLCASSSGSRDYVINEQFFGPGTRLTVL.

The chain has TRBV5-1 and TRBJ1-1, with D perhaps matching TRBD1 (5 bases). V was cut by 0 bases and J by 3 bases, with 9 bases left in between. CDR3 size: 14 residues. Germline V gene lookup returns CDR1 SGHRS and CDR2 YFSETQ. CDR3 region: CASSLEPGDTEAFF. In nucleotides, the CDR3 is TGCGCCAGCAGCTTGGAACCGGGGGACACTGAAGCTTTCTTT.

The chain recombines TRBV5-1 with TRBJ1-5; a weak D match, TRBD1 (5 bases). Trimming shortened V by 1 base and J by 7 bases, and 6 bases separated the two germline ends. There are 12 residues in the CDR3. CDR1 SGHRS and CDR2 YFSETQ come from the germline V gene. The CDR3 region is CASSLWGQPQHF. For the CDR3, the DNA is TGCGCCAGCAGCTTGTGGGGCCAGCCCCAGCATTTT.

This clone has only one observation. The CDR3 spells CASAVAQAHYGYTF. CDR3 coding DNA: TGCGCCAGCGCGGTGGCACAGGCACACTATGGCTACACCTTC. V is TRBV5-1 and J is TRBJ1-2, with a tentative D call TRBD1 (5 bases). CDR1 and CDR2 from the germline V gene are SGHRS and YFSETQ. CDR3 length equals 14 residues. V lost 7 bases and J 3 bases, leaving 16 bases between the germline ends.

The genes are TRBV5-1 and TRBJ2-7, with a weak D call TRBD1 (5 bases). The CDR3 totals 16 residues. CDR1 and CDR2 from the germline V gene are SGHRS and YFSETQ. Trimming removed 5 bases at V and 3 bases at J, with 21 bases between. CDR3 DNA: TGCGCCAGCAGGATGGGAAGGCAGGGCAGTATCTACGAGCAGTACTTC. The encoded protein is CASRMGRQGSIYEQYF.

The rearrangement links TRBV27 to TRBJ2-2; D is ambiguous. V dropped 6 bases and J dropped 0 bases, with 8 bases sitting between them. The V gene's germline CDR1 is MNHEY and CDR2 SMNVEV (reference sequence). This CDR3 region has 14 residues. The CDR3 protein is CASRLGTNTGELFF. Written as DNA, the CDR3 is TGTGCCAGCAGACTTGGGACGAACACCGGGGAGCTGTTTTTT.

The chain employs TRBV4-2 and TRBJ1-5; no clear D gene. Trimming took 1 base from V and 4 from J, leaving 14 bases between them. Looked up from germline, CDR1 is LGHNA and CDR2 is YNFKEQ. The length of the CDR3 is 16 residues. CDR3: CASSQGNDGMNQPQHF. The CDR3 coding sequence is TGTGCCAGCAGCCAAGGTAATGACGGAATGAATCAGCCCCAGCATTTT.